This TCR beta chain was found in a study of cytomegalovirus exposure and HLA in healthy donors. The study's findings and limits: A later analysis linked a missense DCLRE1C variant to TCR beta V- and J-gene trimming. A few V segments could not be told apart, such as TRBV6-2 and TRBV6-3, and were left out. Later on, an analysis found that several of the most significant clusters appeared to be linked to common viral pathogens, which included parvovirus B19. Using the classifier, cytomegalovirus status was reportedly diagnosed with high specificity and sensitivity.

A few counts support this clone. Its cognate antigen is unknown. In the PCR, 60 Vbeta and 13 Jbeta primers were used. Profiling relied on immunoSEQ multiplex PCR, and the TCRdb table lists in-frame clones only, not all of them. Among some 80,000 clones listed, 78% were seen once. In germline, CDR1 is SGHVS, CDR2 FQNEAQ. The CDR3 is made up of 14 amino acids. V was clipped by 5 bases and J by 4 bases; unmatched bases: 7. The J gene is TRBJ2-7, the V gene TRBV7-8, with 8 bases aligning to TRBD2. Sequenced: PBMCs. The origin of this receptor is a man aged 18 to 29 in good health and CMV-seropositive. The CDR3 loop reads CASSTGGGKYEQYF. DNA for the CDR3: TGTGCCAGCAGCACCGGGGGGGGGAAGTACGAGCAGTACTTC.